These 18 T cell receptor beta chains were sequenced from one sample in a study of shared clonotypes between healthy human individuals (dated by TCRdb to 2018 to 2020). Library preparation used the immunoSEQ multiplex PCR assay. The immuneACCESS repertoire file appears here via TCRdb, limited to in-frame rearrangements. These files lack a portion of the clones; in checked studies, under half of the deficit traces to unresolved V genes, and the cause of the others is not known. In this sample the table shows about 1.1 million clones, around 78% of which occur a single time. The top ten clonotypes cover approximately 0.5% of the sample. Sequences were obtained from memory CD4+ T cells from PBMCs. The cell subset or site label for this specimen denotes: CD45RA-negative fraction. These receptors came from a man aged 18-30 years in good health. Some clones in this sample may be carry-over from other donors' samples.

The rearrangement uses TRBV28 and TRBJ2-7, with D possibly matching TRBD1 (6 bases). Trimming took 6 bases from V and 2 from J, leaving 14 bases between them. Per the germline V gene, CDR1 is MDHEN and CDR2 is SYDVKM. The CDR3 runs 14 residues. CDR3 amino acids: CASRGSQGTYEQYF. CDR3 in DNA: TGTGCCAGCAGGGGTTCACAGGGTACCTACGAGCAGTACTTC.

DNA of the CDR3: TGTGCCACCAGCACCGACAGGAACACTGAAGCTTTCTTT. Its translation is CATSTDRNTEAFF. The chain carries TRBV15 and TRBJ1-1; D possibly corresponds to TRBD1 (5 bases). Between the trimmed V and J ends, which lost 4 bases and 1 base, there was a span of 7 bases. The CDR3 is 13 amino acids. CDR1 LNHNV and CDR2 YYDKDF come from the germline V gene (reference sequence).

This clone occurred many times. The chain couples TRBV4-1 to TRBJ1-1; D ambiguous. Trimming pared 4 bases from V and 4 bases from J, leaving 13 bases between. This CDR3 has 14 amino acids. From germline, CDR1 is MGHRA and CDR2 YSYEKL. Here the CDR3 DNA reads TGCGCCAGCAGCCTAGAGGAAGGTCGCACTGAAGCTTTCTTT. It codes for CASSLEEGRTEAFF.

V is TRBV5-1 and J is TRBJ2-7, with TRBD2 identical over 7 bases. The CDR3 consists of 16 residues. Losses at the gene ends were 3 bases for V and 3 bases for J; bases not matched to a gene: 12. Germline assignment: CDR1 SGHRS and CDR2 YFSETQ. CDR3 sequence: CASSSGGAGSGYEQYF. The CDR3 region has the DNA TGCGCCAGCAGCTCCGGCGGAGCGGGGTCGGGCTACGAGCAGTACTTC.

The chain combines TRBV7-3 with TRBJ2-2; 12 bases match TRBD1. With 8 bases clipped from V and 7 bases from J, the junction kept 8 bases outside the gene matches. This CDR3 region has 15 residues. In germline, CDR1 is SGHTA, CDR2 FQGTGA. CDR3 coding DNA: TGTGCCAGCCGCGGGGGACAGGGGGCCGGCGGGGAGCTGTTTTTT. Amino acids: CASRGGQGAGGELFF.

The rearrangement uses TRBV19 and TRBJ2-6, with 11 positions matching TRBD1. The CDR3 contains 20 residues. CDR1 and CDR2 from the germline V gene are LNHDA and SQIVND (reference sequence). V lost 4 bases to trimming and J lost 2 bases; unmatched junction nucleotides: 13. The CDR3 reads CASSRPPRTGGSAGANVLTF. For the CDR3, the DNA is TGTGCCAGTAGTAGACCCCCCCGGACAGGGGGCTCCGCTGGGGCCAACGTCCTGACTTTC.

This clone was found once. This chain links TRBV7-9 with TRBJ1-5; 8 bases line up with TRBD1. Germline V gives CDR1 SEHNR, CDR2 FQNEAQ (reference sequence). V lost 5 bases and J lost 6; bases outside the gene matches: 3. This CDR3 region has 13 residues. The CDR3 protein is CASSLGQGQPQHF. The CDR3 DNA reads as TGTGCCAGCAGCCTCGGACAGGGTCAGCCCCAGCATTTT.

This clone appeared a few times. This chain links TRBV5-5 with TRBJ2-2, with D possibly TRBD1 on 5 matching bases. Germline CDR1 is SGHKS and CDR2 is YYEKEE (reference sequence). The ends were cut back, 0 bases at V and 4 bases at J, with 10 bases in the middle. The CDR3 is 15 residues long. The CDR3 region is CASSLAPQVTGELFF. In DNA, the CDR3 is TGTGCCAGCAGCTTGGCCCCACAGGTCACCGGGGAGCTGTTTTTT.

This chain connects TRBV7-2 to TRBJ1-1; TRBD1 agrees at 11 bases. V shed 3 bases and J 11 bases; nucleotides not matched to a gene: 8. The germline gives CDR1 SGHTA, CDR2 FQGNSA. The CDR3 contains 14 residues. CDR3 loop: CASSFPGQGAFAFF. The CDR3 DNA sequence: TGTGCCAGCAGCTTCCCTGGACAGGGGGCTTTCGCTTTCTTT.

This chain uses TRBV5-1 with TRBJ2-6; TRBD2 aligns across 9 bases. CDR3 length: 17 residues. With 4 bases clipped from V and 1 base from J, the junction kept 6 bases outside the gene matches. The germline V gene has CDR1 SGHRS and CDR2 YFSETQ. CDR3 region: CASSLAGGLSGANVLTF. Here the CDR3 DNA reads TGCGCCAGCAGCCTCGCGGGAGGGCTTTCTGGGGCCAACGTCCTGACTTTC.

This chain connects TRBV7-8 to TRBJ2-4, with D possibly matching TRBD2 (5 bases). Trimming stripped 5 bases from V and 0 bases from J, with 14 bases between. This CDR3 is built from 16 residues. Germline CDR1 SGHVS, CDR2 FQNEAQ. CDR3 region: CASSPGSSVAKNIQYF. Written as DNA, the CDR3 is TGTGCCAGCAGCCCTGGGAGTTCTGTAGCCAAAAACATTCAGTACTTC.

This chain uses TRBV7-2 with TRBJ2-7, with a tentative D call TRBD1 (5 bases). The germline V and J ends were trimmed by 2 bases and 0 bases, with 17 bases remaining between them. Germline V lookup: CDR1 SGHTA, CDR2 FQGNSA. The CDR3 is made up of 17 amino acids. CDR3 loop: CASSLQGPGLFSYEQYF. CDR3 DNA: TGTGCCAGCAGCTTACAGGGCCCAGGGCTCTTCTCCTACGAGCAGTACTTC.

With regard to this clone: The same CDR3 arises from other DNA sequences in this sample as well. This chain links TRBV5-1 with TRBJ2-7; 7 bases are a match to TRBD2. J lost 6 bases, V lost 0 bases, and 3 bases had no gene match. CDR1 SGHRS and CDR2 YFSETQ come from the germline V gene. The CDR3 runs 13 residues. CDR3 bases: TGCGCCAGCAGCTTGGTCCCTAGCGGCGAGCAGTACTTC. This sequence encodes CASSLVPSGEQYF.

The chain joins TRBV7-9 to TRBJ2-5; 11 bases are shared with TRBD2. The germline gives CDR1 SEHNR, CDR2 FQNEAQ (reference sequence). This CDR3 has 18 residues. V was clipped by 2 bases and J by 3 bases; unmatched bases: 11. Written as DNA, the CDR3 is TGTGCCAGCAGCTTACCCCTAACTAGCGGGGGACTCAAAGAGACCCAGTACTTC. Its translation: CASSLPLTSGGLKETQYF.

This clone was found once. In DNA form, the CDR3 reads TGTGCCAGCAGCTTAGACCGACGGGTTAACGAGCAGTACTTC. Translating it yields CASSLDRRVNEQYF. The V gene is TRBV11-2, the J gene TRBJ2-7; D remains unclear. Germline V gene sequence: CDR1 SGHAT, CDR2 FQNNGV. Trimming took 0 bases from V and 5 from J, leaving 11 bases between them. The CDR3 contains 14 residues.

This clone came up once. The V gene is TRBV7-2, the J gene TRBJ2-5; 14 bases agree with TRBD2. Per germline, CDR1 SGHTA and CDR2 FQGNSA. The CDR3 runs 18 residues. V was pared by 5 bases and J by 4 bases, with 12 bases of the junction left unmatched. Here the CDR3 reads CASSPGLAGEPGIETQYF. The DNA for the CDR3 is TGTGCCAGCAGCCCGGGACTAGCGGGAGAGCCAGGGATAGAGACCCAGTACTTC.

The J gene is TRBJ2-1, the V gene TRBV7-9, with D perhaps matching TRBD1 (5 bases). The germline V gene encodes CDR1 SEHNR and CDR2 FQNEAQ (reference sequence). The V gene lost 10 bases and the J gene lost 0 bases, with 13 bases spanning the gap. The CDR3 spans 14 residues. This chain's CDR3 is CAIPLQGSYNEQFF. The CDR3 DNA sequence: TGTGCCATCCCTCTCCAGGGCTCCTACAATGAGCAGTTCTTC.

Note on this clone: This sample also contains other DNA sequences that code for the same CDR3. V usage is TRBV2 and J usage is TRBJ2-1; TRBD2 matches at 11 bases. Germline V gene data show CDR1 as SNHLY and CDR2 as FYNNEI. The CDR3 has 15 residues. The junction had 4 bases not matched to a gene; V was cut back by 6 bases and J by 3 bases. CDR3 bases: TGTGCCAGCAGACCCACTAGCGGGAGCTACAATGAGCAGTTCTTC. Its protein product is CASRPTSGSYNEQFF.